This is a list of T cell receptor beta chains from one sample in a study of monozygotic twins with inflammatory bowel disease. TCRdb re-called the 5' RACE reads and catalogs CDR3 proteins one per entry, DNA excluded. This sample's table reports more than 300,000 distinct CDR3 sequences. The sample taken for sequencing was blood. The receptors derive from a human donor with ulcerative colitis or Crohn's disease, or a healthy co-twin of an affected twin (not recorded which). Each CDR3 is given with its conserved first and last residue.

v_call	j_call	cdr3_length	cdr3_aa
TRBV11-1	TRBJ2-1	19	CASSSTGGAGIGTYNEQFF
TRBV30	TRBJ2-7	12	CAWSGASYEQYF
TRBV14	TRBJ2-3	16	CASSQRMSEGTDTQYF
TRBV20-1	TRBJ2-3	20	CSATPRPGTSGGASTDTQYF
TRBV24-1	TRBJ2-3	13	CATRGGTGDTQYF
TRBV5-1	TRBJ1-5	13	CASSSQGPQPQHF
TRBV20-1	TRBJ1-1	14	CSASVSRGRTEAFF
TRBV4-3	TRBJ2-7	15	CASSPGTSGDYEQYF
TRBV3-1	TRBJ2-3	14	CASSSDSSTDTQYF
TRBV20-1	TRBJ2-2	14	CSANPGGGTGELFF
TRBV7-2	TRBJ1-1	15	CASSLLGSGATEAFF
TRBV12-3/TRBV12-4	TRBJ2-7	13	CASSFAENYEQYF
TRBV5-1	TRBJ1-2	12	CASSLEGHGYTF
TRBV6-5	TRBJ1-1	16	CASSYPPTVMNTEAFF
TRBV12-3/TRBV12-4	TRBJ2-6	17	CASSSTSRVSGANVLTF
TRBV7-3	TRBJ1-1	15	CASSLQNAGGTEAFF
TRBV27	TRBJ2-1	16	CASRLAGGPSYNEQFF
TRBV3-1	TRBJ2-7	13	CASSQVLQYEQYF
TRBV4-3	TRBJ2-1	15	CASSPGLDSYNEQFF
TRBV7-3	TRBJ2-1	14	CASSWVGAYNEQFF
TRBV21-1	TRBJ2-7	16	CASVRSTRASSYEQYF